This T cell receptor (beta chain) was captured in a study of T cell responses to AZD1222 COVID-19 vaccine. Germline CDR1 and CDR2: GTSNPN and SVGIG (reference sequence). V shed 5 bases and J 6 bases; nucleotides not matched to a gene: 8. This CDR3 contains 14 residues. TCRdb keeps only in-frame clones here, not all; method: immunoSEQ multiplex PCR. The sample yields some 180,000 clones, 85% to 95% seen once. The sequence derives from an adult who received the MenACWY meningococcal vaccine as a control. The chain uses TRBV30 and TRBJ1-3, with 9 nucleotides matching TRBD1. The sequenced sample was peripheral blood, obtained 28 days after the second dose of the MenACWY control vaccine. For the CDR3, the DNA is TGTGCCTGGGGGGGACAGGGAAAGTCAAACACCATATATTTT. It translates to CAWGGQGKSNTIYF.